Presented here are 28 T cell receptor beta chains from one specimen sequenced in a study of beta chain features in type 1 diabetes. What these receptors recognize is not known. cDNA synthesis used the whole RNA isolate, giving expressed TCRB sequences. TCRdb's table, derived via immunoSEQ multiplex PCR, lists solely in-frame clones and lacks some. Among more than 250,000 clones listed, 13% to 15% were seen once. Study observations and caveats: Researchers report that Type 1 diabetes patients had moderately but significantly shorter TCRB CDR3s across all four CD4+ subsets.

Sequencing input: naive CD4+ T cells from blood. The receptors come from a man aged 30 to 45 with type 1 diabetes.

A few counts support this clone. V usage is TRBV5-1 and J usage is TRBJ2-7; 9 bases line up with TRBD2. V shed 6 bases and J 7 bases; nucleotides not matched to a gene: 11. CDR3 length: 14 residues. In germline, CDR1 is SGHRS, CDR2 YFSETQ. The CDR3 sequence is CASTRLAGRSEQYF. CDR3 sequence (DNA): TGCGCCAGCACCCGGCTAGCGGGAAGAAGTGAGCAGTACTTC.

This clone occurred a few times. CDR3 amino acids: CASSLGTSTYNEQFF. DNA for the CDR3: TGTGCCAGCAGCTTAGGGACTAGTACCTACAATGAGCAGTTCTTC. The rearrangement links TRBV7-3 to TRBJ2-1; TRBD2 aligns across 8 bases. CDR1 and CDR2 (germline): SGHTA, FQGTGA. The CDR3 consists of 15 residues. Trimming at V came to 2 bases and at J to 2 bases, leaving 2 bases not matched to a gene.

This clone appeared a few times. The CDR3 DNA reads TGCAGCGTTGCTATTTGGGACAGGGCCCAAGAGACCCAGTACTTC. It codes for CSVAIWDRAQETQYF. The rearrangement links TRBV29-1 to TRBJ2-5, with TRBD1 identical over 9 bases. The germline V gene encodes CDR1 SQVTM and CDR2 ANQGSEA. V shed 4 bases, J shed 1 base, and the junction held 7 bases outside the gene matches. The CDR3 covers 15 residues. The whole variable domain, remainder taken from reference TRBV29-1 and TRBJ2-5, is SAVISQKPSRDICQRGTSLTIQCQVDSQVTMMFWYRQQPGQSLTLIATANQGSEATYESGFVIDKFPISRPNLTFSTLTVSNMSPEDSSIYLCSVAIWDRAQETQYFGPGTRLLVL.

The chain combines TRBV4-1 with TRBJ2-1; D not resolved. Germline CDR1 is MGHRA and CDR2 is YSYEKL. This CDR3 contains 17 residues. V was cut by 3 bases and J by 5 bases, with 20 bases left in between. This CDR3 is CASSHPPRLHSDNEQFF. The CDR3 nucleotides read TGCGCCAGCAGCCACCCCCCGAGGCTGCATAGTGACAATGAGCAGTTCTTC.

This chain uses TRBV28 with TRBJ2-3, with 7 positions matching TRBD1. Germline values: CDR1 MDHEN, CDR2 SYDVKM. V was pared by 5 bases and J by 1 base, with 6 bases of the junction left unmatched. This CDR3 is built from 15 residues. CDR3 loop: CASSPGQAGTDTQYF. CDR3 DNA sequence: TGTGCCAGCAGTCCAGGACAGGCTGGCACAGATACGCAGTATTTT.

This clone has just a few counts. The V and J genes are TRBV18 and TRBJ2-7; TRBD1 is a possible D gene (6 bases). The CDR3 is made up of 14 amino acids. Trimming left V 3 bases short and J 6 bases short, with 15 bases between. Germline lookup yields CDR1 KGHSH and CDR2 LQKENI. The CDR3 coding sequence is TGTGCCAGCTCACCGCAGGGGCAGGGCACCGAGCAGTACTTC. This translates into CASSPQGQGTEQYF.

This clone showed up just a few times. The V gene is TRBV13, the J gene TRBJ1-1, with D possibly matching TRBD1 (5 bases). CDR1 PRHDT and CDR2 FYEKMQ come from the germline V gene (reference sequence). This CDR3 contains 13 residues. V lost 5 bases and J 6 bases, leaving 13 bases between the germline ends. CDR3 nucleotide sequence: TGTGCCAGCAGCAATAGGGGAGGGGCTGAAGCTTTCTTT. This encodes CASSNRGGAEAFF.

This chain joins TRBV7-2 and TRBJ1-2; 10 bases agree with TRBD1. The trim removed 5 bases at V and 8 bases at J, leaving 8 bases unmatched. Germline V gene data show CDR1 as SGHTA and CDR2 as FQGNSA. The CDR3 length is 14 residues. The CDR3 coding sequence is TGTGCCAGCAGCCCACAGACAGGGGGCGAAGGCTACACCTTC. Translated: CASSPQTGGEGYTF.

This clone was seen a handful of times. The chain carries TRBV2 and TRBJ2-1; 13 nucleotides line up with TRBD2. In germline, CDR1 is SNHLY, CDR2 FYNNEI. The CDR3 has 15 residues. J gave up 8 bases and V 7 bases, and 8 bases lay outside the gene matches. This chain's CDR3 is CASTTRTSGSYEQFF. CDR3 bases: TGTGCCAGCACGACTCGGACTAGCGGGAGCTATGAGCAGTTCTTC. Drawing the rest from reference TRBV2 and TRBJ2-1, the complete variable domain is EPEVTQTPSHQVTQMGQEVILRCVPISNHLYFYWYRQILGQKVEFLVSFYNNEISEKSEIFDDQFSVERPDGSNFTLKIRSTKLEDSAMYFCASTTRTSGSYEQFFGPGTRLTVL.

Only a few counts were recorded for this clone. DNA for the CDR3: TGTGCCAGCAGTGCCTTCCCGGGACAGGGGGCCTCTAACTATGGCTACACCTTC. It encodes CASSAFPGQGASNYGYTF. The genes are TRBV25-1 and TRBJ1-2, with 12 bases lining up with TRBD1. The CDR3 loop spans 18 amino acids. J lost 0 bases, V lost 4 bases, and 9 bases had no gene match. Germline V gene data show CDR1 as MGHDK and CDR2 as SYGVNS.

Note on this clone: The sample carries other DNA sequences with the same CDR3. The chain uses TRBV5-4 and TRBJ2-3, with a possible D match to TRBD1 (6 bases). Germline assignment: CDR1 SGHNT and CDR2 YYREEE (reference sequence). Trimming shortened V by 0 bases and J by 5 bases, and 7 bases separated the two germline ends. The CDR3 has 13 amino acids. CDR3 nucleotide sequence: TGTGCCAGCAGCTTGGCAGGGGAAGATACGCAGTATTTT. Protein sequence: CASSLAGEDTQYF.

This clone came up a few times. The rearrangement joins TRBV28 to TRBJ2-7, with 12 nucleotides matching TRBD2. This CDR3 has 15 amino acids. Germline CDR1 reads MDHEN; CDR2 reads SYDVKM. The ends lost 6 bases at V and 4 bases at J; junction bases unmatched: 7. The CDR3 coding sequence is TGTGCCAGCAGCCGAGGACTAGCGGGACGGTACGAGCAGTACTTC. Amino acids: CASSRGLAGRYEQYF. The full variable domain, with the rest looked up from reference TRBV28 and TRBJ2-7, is DVKVTQSSRYLVKRTGEKVFLECVQDMDHENMFWYRQDPGLGLRLIYFSYDVKMKEKGDIPEGYSVSREKKERFSLILESASTNQTSMYLCASSRGLAGRYEQYFGPGTRLTVT.

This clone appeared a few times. CDR3 nucleotide sequence: TGCGCCAGCAGCCAAGCCATGAACACTGAAGCTTTCTTT. Its protein product is CASSQAMNTEAFF. The chain combines TRBV4-3 with TRBJ1-1; D remains unclear. Trimming took off 1 base at V and 0 bases at J, with 3 bases between the two ends. Germline CDR1 and CDR2: LGHNA and YSLEER. The CDR3 is 13 amino acids.

The CDR3 DNA follows: TGTGCCAGCAGCTTCACTCTCGGAAACACCATATATTTT. Its translation: CASSFTLGNTIYF. The V gene is TRBV7-2, the J gene TRBJ1-3; D is undetermined. From germline, CDR1 is SGHTA and CDR2 FQGNSA. The CDR3 consists of 13 residues. Trimming cost V 3 bases and J 4 bases, with 7 bases left between them.

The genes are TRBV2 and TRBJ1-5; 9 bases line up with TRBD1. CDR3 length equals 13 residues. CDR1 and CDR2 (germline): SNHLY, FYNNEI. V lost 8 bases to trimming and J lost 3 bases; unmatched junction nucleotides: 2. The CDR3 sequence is CASDRGINQPQHF. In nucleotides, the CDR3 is TGTGCCAGCGACAGGGGGATCAATCAGCCCCAGCATTTT.

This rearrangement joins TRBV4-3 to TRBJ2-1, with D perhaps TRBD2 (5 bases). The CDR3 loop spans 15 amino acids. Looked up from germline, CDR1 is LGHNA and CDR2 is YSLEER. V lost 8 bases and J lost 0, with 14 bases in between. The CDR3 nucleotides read TGCGCCAGCGCCGCTCAGCGGAGCTCCTACAATGAGCAGTTCTTC. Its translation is CASAAQRSSYNEQFF.

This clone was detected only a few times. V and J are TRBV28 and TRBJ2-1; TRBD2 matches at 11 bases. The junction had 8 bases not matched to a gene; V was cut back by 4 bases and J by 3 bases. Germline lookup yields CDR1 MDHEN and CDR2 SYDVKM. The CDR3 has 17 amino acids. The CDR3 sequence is CASSSNSGTSGYNEQFF. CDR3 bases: TGTGCCAGCAGTTCGAATTCCGGGACTAGCGGCTACAATGAGCAGTTCTTC.

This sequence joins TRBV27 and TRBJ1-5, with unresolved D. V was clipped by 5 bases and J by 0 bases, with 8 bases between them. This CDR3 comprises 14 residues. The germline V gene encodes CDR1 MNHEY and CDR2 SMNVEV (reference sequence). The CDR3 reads CASSVRNSNQPQHF. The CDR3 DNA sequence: TGTGCCAGCAGTGTCAGGAATAGCAATCAGCCCCAGCATTTT.

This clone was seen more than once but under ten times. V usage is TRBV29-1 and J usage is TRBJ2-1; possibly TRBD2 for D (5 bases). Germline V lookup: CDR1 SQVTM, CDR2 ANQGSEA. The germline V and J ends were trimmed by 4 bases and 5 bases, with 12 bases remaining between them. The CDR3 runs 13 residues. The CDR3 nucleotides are TGCAGCGTTGGGCTAGCTCTCGACAATGAGCAGTTCTTC. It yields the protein CSVGLALDNEQFF.

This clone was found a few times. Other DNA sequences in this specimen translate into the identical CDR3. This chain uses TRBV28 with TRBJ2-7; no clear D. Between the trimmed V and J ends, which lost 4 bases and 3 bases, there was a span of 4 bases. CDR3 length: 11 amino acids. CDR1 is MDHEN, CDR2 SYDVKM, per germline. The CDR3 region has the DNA TGTGCCAGCAGTTCCGTCTACGAGCAGTACTTC. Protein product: CASSSVYEQYF.

CDR3: CASSPYASYEQYF. The CDR3 nucleotides are TGTGCCAGCAGTCCCTACGCTAGCTACGAGCAGTACTTC. V and J are TRBV6-6 and TRBJ2-7, with D unclear. Looked up from germline, CDR1 is MNHNY and CDR2 is SVGAGI (reference sequence). This CDR3 comprises 13 residues. The germline V and J ends were trimmed by 5 bases and 3 bases, with 11 bases remaining between them.

In DNA form, the CDR3 reads TGTGCCAGCTCACCAGGGACAACGAACACCGGGGAGCTGTTTTTT. It specifies CASSPGTTNTGELFF. The V call is TRBV18, the J call TRBJ2-2; the D gene is possibly TRBD1 (6 bases). Germline values: CDR1 KGHSH, CDR2 LQKENI. This CDR3 spans 15 amino acids. V lost 2 bases and J 0 bases, leaving 7 bases between the germline ends.

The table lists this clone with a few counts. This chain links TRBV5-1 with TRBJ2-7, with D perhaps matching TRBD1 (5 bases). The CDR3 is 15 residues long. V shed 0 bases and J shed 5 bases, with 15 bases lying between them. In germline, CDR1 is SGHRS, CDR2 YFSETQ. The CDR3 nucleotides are TGCGCCAGCAGCTTGGACACGGCAGGGAATCACGAGCAGTACTTC. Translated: CASSLDTAGNHEQYF.

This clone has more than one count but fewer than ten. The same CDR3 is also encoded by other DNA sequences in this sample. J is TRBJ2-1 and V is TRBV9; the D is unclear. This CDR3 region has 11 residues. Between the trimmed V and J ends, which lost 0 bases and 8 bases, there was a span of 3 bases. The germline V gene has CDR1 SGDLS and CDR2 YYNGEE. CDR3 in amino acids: CASSVADEQFF. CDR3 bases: TGTGCCAGCAGCGTAGCCGATGAGCAGTTCTTC.

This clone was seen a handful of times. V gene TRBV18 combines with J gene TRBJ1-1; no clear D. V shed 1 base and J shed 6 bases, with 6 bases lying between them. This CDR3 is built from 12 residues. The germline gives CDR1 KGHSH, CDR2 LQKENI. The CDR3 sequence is CASSPRLAEAFF. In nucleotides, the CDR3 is TGTGCCAGCTCACCACGTCTCGCTGAAGCTTTCTTT.

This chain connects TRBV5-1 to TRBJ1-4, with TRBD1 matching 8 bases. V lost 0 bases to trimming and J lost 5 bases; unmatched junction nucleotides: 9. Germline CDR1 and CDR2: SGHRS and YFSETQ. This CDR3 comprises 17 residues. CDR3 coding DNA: TGCGCCAGCAGCTTGGGGGGTCGTGGGACAGGAAATGAAAAACTGTTTTTT. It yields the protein CASSLGGRGTGNEKLFF.

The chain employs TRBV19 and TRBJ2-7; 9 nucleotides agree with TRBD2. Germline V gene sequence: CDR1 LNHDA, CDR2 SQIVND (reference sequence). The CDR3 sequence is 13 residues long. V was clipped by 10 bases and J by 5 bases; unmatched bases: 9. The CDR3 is CATKRVAGDEQYF. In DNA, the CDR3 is TGTGCCACCAAACGGGTAGCGGGAGACGAGCAGTACTTC.

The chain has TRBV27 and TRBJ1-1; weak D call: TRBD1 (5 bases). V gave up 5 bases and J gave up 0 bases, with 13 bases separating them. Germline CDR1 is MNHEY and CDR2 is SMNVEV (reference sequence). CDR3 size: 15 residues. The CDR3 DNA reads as TGTGCCAGCAGTACCTCGACAGTTATGAACACTGAAGCTTTCTTT. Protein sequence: CASSTSTVMNTEAFF.